Below, 19 T cell receptor beta chains from the same sample are listed, as sequenced in a study of T-cell memory formation after mild COVID-19. One entry per CDR3 protein, called by TCRdb with MiXCR from the 5' RACE reads. The sample has a few hundred thousand distinct CDR3 sequences; under 25% are singletons. Source material: PBMCs or a T cell subset sorted from them (not recorded which). These receptors all stem from an adult woman who had mild COVID-19 (a few samples of this study predate the infection). Cell type and time point are not known.

The genes are TRBV5-4 and TRBJ1-1; the D is unclear. V gave up 5 bases and J gave up 0 bases, with 11 bases separating them. Per the germline V gene, CDR1 is SGHNT and CDR2 is YYREEE (reference sequence). The CDR3 totals 14 residues. The CDR3 region has the DNA TGTGCCAGCAGGATACAGAGCATGAACACTGAAGCTTTCTTT. Translating it yields CASRIQSMNTEAFF.

At least ten counts were recorded for this clonotype. CDR3 region: CASLTAVYSNQPQHF. The CDR3 region has the DNA TGTGCCAGTCTTACGGCGGTTTATAGCAATCAGCCCCAGCATTTT. The chain links TRBV5-4 to TRBJ1-5; D call uncertain. Per the germline V gene, CDR1 is SGHNT and CDR2 is YYREEE (reference sequence). The V gene lost 8 bases and the J gene lost 0 bases, with 15 bases spanning the gap. The CDR3 spans 15 residues.

The chain links TRBV5-1 to TRBJ2-1; 9 bases agree with TRBD2. Losses at the gene ends were 1 base for V and 8 bases for J; bases not matched to a gene: 13. This CDR3 contains 17 residues. The germline gives CDR1 SGHRS, CDR2 YFSETQ. The DNA for the CDR3 is TGCGCCAGCAGCTTGATGAGCGGGGGGCTGGTCTTGGATGAGCAGTTCTTC. It is translated as CASSLMSGGLVLDEQFF.

The sample holds a few counts of this clonotype. The chain recombines TRBV20-1 with TRBJ1-1; tentatively, D is TRBD1 (6 bases). The CDR3 length is 14 residues. Trimming stripped 5 bases from V and 7 bases from J, with 20 bases between. The germline V gene encodes CDR1 DFQATT and CDR2 SNEGSKA (reference sequence). The CDR3 coding sequence is TGCAGTGCTTCTTATCCGGACAGCCTTTATGAAGCTTTCTTT. Translation gives CSASYPDSLYEAFF.

This chain uses TRBV5-1 with TRBJ2-1; 12 bases are shared with TRBD2. Germline assignment: CDR1 SGHRS and CDR2 YFSETQ. CDR3 length: 16 amino acids. The junction had 9 bases not matched to a gene; V was cut back by 4 bases and J by 7 bases. The CDR3 is CASSGGLAGIRNEQFF. CDR3 bases: TGCGCCAGCAGCGGCGGACTAGCGGGAATACGGAATGAGCAGTTCTTC.

This chain links TRBV6-2 or TRBV6-3 with TRBJ2-1; TRBD2 might be the D (6 bases). The germline CDR1 and CDR2 sequences are MNHEY and SVGEGT. The CDR3 contains 12 residues. Deletions cut 4 bases from V and 11 bases from J, with 12 bases between. CDR3 region: CASSSTRSKQFF. CDR3 sequence (DNA): TGTGCCAGCAGTTCGACTAGATCTAAGCAGTTCTTC.

This clonotype has more than one count but fewer than ten. The chain joins TRBV13 to TRBJ2-5; no definite D call. Germline loops: CDR1 PRHDT, CDR2 FYEKMQ (reference sequence). The germline V and J ends were trimmed by 4 bases and 4 bases, with 13 bases remaining between them. The CDR3 covers 14 residues. Written as DNA, the CDR3 is TGTGCCAGCAGCTCCCCCGGGTGGGGAGAGACCCAGTACTTC. It is translated as CASSSPGWGETQYF.

Only a few counts were recorded for this clonotype. The rearrangement uses TRBV24-1 and TRBJ2-3; TRBD1 matches 9 bases. After removal of 3 bases from V and 3 bases from J, the junction contained 3 bases not matched to a gene. CDR3 length: 15 amino acids. Germline V CDR1 and CDR2: KGHDR, SFDVKD. The CDR3 nucleotides are TGTGCCACCAGTGATATGGGACAGGGTACAGATACGCAGTATTTT. It encodes CATSDMGQGTDTQYF.

A few counts support this clonotype. V usage is TRBV6-2 or TRBV6-3 and J usage is TRBJ2-7; 7 nucleotides agree with TRBD2. The CDR3 runs to 15 residues. Trimming removed 4 bases from V and 3 bases from J; junction bases left unmatched: 9. CDR1 and CDR2 (germline): MNHEY, SVGEGT. CDR3 amino acids: CASSSPGLPDYEQYF. CDR3 DNA: TGTGCCAGCAGTTCACCGGGACTACCCGACTACGAGCAGTACTTC.

In this sample, this clonotype turned up many times. V and J are TRBV29-1 and TRBJ1-2; weak D call: TRBD1 (5 bases). CDR1 is SQVTM and CDR2 is ANQGSEA in the germline V gene. The CDR3 runs 12 residues. The CDR3 DNA follows: TGCGTCTCCCGTGGGACGAACTATGGCTACACCTTC. It is translated as CVSRGTNYGYTF.

This clonotype has at least ten counts. The V call is TRBV3-1, the J call TRBJ2-5, with TRBD2 matching over 9 bases. V lost 3 bases and J lost 1; bases outside the gene matches: 9. Germline CDR1 is LGHDT and CDR2 is YNNKEL (reference sequence). The CDR3 loop spans 17 amino acids. The CDR3 DNA reads TGTGCCAGCAGCCAGATAGCTAGCGGGGAGTTCCAAGAGACCCAGTACTTC. This encodes CASSQIASGEFQETQYF.

This rearrangement joins TRBV6-5 to TRBJ2-1; D might be TRBD2 (6 bases). The CDR3 is 15 residues long. Trimming shortened V by 6 bases and J by 2 bases, and 14 bases separated the two germline ends. Germline CDR1 reads MNHEY; CDR2 reads SVGAGI. The CDR3 DNA is TGTGCCAGCAGAAGCGGGCCTCGGGCCTACAATGAGCAGTTCTTC. It specifies CASRSGPRAYNEQFF.

This clonotype was recorded a few times. V usage is TRBV20-1 and J usage is TRBJ1-1; TRBD1 matches at 9 bases. The V segment lost 3 bases and the J segment 0 bases; nucleotides outside the gene matches: 5. The germline CDR1 and CDR2 sequences are DFQATT and SNEGSKA (reference sequence). The CDR3 runs 15 residues. CDR3 DNA: TGCAGTGCTAGGGGGACAGGGTGGTTGAACACTGAAGCTTTCTTT. This gives the protein CSARGTGWLNTEAFF.

This clonotype showed up just a few times. The V call is TRBV28, the J call TRBJ2-7, with 16 bases matching TRBD2. Germline CDR1 MDHEN, CDR2 SYDVKM. The length of the CDR3 is 15 residues. The V gene end was trimmed by 6 bases and the J gene end by 11 bases; junction bases not matched to a gene: 10. The CDR3 sequence is CASRSGGLAGGEKYF. The DNA for the CDR3 is TGTGCCAGCAGATCCGGGGGACTAGCGGGAGGGGAGAAGTACTTC.

This clonotype was detected a few times. This chain connects TRBV7-8 to TRBJ2-3; 8 positions match TRBD2. CDR3 length: 15 residues. The germline V gene encodes CDR1 SGHVS and CDR2 FQNEAQ. Trimming took 4 bases from V and 3 from J; bases not matched to a gene: 6. DNA of the CDR3: TGTGCCAGCAGCTCGAAGCGGGAGCGGACAGATACGCAGTATTTT. This encodes CASSSKRERTDTQYF.

The chain has TRBV5-1 and TRBJ2-1; 10 bases fit TRBD2. This CDR3 contains 15 residues. V shed 0 bases and J 7 bases; nucleotides not matched to a gene: 4. The germline V gene has CDR1 SGHRS and CDR2 YFSETQ. The CDR3 DNA reads as TGCGCCAGCAGCTTGGCAACTAGCGGGGTTAATGAGCAGTTCTTC. This gives the protein CASSLATSGVNEQFF. Based on the CDR3 plus reference TRBV5-1 and TRBJ2-1, the full variable domain is KAGVTQTPRYLIKTRGQQVTLSCSPISGHRSVSWYQQTPGQGLQFLFEYFSETQRNKGNFPGRFSGRQFSNSRSEMNVSTLELGDSALYLCASSLATSGVNEQFFGPGTRLTVL.

The J gene is TRBJ2-2, the V gene TRBV20-1, with D possibly matching TRBD2 (6 bases). Trimming took off 3 bases at V and 4 bases at J, with 9 bases between the two ends. The CDR3 is 13 amino acids. The germline gives CDR1 DFQATT, CDR2 SNEGSKA (reference sequence). The DNA for the CDR3 is TGCAGTGCTAGTTTGGGGGGCACCGGGGAGCTGTTTTTT. It codes for CSASLGGTGELFF.

A few counts support this clonotype. The chain carries TRBV7-9 and TRBJ2-3; D gene unclear. The CDR3 consists of 15 residues. Germline V gene data show CDR1 as SEHNR and CDR2 as FQNEAQ (reference sequence). Trimming took off 1 base at V and 7 bases at J, with 15 bases between the two ends. CDR3 sequence reads: CASSLDSWPAHTQYF. The CDR3 coding sequence is TGTGCCAGCAGCTTAGACTCCTGGCCAGCCCATACGCAGTATTTT.

The gene calls are TRBV5-1 and TRBJ2-7; 7 bases line up with TRBD2. This CDR3 has 15 amino acids. V gave up 0 bases and J gave up 2 bases; unmatched junction bases: 5. Germline V lookup: CDR1 SGHRS, CDR2 YFSETQ. CDR3 in DNA: TGCGCCAGCAGCTTGGAATCTAGCGGCCCCTACGAGCAGTACTTC. It translates to CASSLESSGPYEQYF.